This T cell receptor (beta chain) derives from a study of blood T cell repertoires in COVID-19. Study as a whole: Spain, Italy and the United States supplied samples that represented acute and convalescent COVID-19. From T cells, B-cell-depleted T cells, or PBMCs came the material, which was cDNA or gDNA.

The authors' processing: For nucleated cells, counts were estimated from reference gene primer amplification. Assay used: immunoSEQ multiplex PCR; TCRdb lists only in-frame clones, some missing. V and J calls and clone size follow that table, whereas D and trimming were derived from the DNA. Seen here are 45,000 to 55,000 clones, over 65% observed once, and the top ten hold roughly 5%. This CDR3 region has 14 residues. V was pared by 1 base and J by 5 bases, with 3 bases of the junction left unmatched. Germline values: CDR1 KGHSH, CDR2 LQKENI. The sequencing sample was made of peripheral blood. The chain links TRBV18 to TRBJ2-7; 9 bases agree with TRBD1. The sequence derives from a human donor in a cohort sampled during active COVID-19. CDR3 region: CASSPQQGADEQYF. In nucleotides, the CDR3 is TGTGCCAGCTCACCACAACAGGGGGCTGACGAGCAGTACTTC.